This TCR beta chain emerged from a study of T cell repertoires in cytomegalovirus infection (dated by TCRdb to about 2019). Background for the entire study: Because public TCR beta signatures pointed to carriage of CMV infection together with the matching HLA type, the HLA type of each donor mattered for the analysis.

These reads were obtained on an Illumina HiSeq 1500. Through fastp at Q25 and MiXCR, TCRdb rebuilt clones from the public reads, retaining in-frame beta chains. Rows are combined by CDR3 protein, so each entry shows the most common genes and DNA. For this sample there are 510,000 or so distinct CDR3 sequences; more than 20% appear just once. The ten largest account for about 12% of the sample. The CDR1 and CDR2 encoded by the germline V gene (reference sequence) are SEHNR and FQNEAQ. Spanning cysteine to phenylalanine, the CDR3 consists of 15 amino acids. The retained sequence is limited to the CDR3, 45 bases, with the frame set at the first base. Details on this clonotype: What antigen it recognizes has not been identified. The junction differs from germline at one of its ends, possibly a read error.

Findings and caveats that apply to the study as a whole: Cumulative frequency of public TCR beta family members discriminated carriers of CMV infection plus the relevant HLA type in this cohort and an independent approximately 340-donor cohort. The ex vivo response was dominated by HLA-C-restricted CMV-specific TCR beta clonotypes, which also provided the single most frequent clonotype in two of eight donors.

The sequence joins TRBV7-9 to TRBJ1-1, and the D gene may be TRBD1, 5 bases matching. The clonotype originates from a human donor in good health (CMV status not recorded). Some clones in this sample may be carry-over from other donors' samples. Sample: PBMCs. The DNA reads TGTGTCAGCAGCTTAAGGGGCCCGGTCTTGGCTGAAGCTTTCTTT. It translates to CVSSLRGPVLAEAFF.